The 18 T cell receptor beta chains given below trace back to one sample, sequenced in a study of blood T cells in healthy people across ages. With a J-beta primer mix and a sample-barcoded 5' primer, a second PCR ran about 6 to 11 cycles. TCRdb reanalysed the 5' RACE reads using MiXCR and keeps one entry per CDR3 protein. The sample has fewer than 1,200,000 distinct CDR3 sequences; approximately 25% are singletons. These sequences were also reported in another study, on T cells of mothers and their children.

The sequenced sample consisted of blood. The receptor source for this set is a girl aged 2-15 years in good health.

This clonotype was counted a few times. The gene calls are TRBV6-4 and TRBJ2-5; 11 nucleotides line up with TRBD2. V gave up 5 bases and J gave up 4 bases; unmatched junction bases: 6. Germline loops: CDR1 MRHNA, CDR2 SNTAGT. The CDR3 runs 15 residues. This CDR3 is CASSPSGGIRETQYF. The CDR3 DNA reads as TGTGCCAGCAGTCCTAGCGGGGGGATTCGAGAGACCCAGTACTTC.

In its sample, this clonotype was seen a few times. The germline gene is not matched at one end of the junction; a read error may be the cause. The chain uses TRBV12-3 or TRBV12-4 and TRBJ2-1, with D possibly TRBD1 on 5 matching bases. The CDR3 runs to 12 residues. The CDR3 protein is CASSPVQAEQLF. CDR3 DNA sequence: TGTGCCAGCAGTCCGGTACAGGCAGAGCAGCTCTTC.

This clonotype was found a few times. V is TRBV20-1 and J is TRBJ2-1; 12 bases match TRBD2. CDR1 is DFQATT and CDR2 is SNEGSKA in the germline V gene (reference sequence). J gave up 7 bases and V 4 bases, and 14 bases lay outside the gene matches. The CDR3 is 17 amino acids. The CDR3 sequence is CSATGLAGPLGGNEQFF. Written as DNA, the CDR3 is TGCAGTGCTACAGGACTAGCGGGGCCCCTGGGAGGGAATGAGCAGTTCTTC.

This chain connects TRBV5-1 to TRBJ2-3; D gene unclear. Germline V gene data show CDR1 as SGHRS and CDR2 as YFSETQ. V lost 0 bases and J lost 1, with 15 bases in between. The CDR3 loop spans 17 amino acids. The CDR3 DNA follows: TGCGCCAGCAGCTTGGCCGAAACGGCACAAGGCACAGATACGCAGTATTTT. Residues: CASSLAETAQGTDTQYF.

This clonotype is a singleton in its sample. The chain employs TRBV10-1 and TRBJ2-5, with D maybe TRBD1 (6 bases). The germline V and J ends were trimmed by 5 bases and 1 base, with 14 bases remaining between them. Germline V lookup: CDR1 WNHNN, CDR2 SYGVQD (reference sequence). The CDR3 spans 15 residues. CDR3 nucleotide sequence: TGCGCCAGCAGTCAAGGACAGTCAATCCAAGAGACCCAGTACTTC. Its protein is CASSQGQSIQETQYF.

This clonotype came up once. This CDR3 reads CASGEAGSSYNEQFF. The DNA for the CDR3 is TGCGCCAGCGGAGAAGCGGGGAGCTCCTACAATGAGCAGTTCTTC. The chain joins TRBV10-2 to TRBJ2-1, with TRBD2 matching 7 bases. The germline CDR1 and CDR2 sequences are WSHSY and SAAADI. This CDR3 comprises 15 residues. The V segment lost 8 bases and the J segment 0 bases; nucleotides outside the gene matches: 7.

The CDR3 DNA is TGTGCCAGCAGCTCCGACAGGGGCGTTTTTCGGGCTTTCTTT. This gives the protein CASSSDRGVFRAFF. The genes are TRBV7-9 and TRBJ1-1; 8 bases line up with TRBD1. The germline V gene has CDR1 SEHNR and CDR2 FQNEAQ (reference sequence). With V trimmed by 4 bases and J by 11 bases, 12 bases remained unmatched. The CDR3 length is 14 residues.

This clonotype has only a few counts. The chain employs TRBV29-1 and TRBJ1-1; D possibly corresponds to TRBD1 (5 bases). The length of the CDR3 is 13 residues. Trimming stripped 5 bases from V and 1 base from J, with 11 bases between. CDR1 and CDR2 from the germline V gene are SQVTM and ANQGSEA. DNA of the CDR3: TGCAGCGTTATGGGCAGGGCGAACACTGAAGCTTTCTTT. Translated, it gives CSVMGRANTEAFF.

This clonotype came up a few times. The CDR3 protein is CASSLGWGYGYTF. CDR3 in DNA: TGTGCCAGCAGTTTAGGTTGGGGATATGGCTACACCTTC. This rearrangement joins TRBV27 to TRBJ1-2; D unresolved. This CDR3 region has 13 residues. The V gene's germline CDR1 is MNHEY and CDR2 SMNVEV (reference sequence). Trimming left V 2 bases short and J 5 bases short, with 9 bases between.

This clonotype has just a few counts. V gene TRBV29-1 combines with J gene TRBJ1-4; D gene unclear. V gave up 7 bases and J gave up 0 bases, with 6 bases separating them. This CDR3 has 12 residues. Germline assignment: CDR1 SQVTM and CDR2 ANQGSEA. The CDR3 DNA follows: TGCAGCGCTATAACAACTAATGAAAAACTGTTTTTT. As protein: CSAITTNEKLFF.

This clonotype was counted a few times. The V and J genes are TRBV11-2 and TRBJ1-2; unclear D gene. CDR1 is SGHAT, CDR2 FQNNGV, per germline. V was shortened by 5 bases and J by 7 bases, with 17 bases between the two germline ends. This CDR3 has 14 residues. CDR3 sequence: CASSPPDFGVGYTF. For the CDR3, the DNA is TGTGCCAGCAGCCCCCCGGACTTTGGTGTTGGCTACACCTTC.

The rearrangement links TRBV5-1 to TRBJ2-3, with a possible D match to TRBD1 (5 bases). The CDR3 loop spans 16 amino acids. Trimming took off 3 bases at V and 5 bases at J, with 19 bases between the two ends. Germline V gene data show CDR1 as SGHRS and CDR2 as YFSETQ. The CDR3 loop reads CASSSGQSGPGDTQYF. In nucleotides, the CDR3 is TGCGCCAGCAGCTCAGGGCAATCGGGTCCGGGAGATACGCAGTATTTT.

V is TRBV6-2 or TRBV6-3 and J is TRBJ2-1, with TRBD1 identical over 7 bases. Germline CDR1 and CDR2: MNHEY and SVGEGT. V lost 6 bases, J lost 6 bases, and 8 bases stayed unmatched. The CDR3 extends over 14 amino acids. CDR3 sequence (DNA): TGTGCCAGCAGGCAGACAGGGAGTGGCAATGAGCAGTTCTTC. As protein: CASRQTGSGNEQFF.

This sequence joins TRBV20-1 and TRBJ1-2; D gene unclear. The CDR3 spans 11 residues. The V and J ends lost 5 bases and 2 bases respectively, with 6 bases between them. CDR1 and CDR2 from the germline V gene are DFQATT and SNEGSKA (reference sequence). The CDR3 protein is CSAGRNYGYTF. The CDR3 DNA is TGCAGTGCTGGGAGAAACTATGGCTACACCTTC.

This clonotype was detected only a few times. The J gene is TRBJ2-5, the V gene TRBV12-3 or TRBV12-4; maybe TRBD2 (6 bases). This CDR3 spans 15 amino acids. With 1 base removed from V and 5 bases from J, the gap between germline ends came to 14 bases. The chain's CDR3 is CASSLVLGGEETQYF. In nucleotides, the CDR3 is TGTGCCAGCAGTTTAGTCTTAGGAGGGGAGGAGACCCAGTACTTC.

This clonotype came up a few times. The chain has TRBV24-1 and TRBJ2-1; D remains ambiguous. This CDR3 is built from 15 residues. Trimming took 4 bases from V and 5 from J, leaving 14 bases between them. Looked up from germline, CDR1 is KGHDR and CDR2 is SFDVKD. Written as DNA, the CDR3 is TGTGCCACCAGTGAAGCAAGGGCTACGCACAATGAGCAGTTCTTC. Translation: CATSEARATHNEQFF.

The CDR3 sequence is CASSRALGTSGKGQEETQYF. CDR3 sequence (DNA): TGTGCCAGCAGTAGGGCCCTCGGGACTAGCGGGAAGGGTCAGGAAGAGACCCAGTACTTC. The V and J genes are TRBV12-3 or TRBV12-4 and TRBJ2-5; 13 bases fit TRBD2. This CDR3 has 20 residues. Germline trimming cut 5 bases from V and 3 bases from J; bases unmatched to any gene: 18.

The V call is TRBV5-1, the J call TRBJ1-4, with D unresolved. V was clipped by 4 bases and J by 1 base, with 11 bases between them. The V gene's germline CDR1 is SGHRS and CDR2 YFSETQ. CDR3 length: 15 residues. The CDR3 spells CASSRTSVTNEKLFF. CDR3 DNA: TGCGCCAGCAGCCGAACATCCGTAACTAATGAAAAACTGTTTTTT.